This TCR beta chain comes out of a study of cytomegalovirus exposure and HLA in healthy donors. Overall study: A data release that came early held 80 million or so unique TCRs from HLA-typed donors.

The germline V gene encodes CDR1 LNHDA and CDR2 SQIVND (reference sequence). V was clipped by 3 bases and J by 2 bases, with 10 bases between them. CDR3 length: 14 residues. Both 60 Vbeta primers and 13 Jbeta primers went into the PCR. This table comes from immunoSEQ multiplex PCR, and its TCRdb copy is limited to in-frame clones, with some not included. Among a few hundred thousand clones listed, around 80% were seen once. Study-wide points: Specific recognition of CMV antigens was confirmed in vitro for a few chains (all CMV-associated). At a 0.05 false discovery rate, a later analysis found 18,000 or so TCR beta sequences to be associated with HLA alleles. Per a later analysis, HLA-associated TCR beta chains showed more clonal expansion than other, equally common TCR beta chains.

As for this clone: Its specificity is not known.

The clonotype was recovered from a man aged 30-40 years in good health and CMV-seronegative. The sequencing input was PBMCs. V gene TRBV19 combines with J gene TRBJ2-5, with a tentative D call TRBD2 (6 bases). The CDR3 DNA is TGTGCCAGTAGTATGGTAGCGGCACAAGAGACCCAGTACTTC. Translating gives CASSMVAAQETQYF.